This T cell receptor (beta chain) emerged from a study of molecular identifiers for immune sequencing clone quantification. Trimming cost V 0 bases and J 3 bases, with 12 bases left between them. Germline V gene data show CDR1 as SGHDN and CDR2 as FVKESK. The CDR3 has 15 residues. In TCRdb, the PCR reads were re-called with MiXCR into one record per CDR3 protein. Among around 300,000 distinct CDR3 sequences, roughly a quarter were seen once, and the ten largest hold 0.7% to 0.95%. This clonotype was obtained from a human donor in good health. Some libraries in this study had Jurkat cell RNA spiked in. Sequencing used naive CD8+ T cells from blood, with Jurkat cell RNA spiked in. The sample's subset: FACS-sorted CD8+CD4-CCR7+CD45RA+ naive T cells. The rearrangement joins TRBV14 to TRBJ2-7; D not certain. CDR3 loop: CASSQEVVGFYEQYF. The CDR3 DNA is TGTGCCAGCAGCCAAGAGGTGGTAGGATTCTACGAGCAGTACTTC.